One and the same sample provided the 14 T cell receptor beta chains below, sequenced in a study of CD8 T cells in ankylosing spondylitis (dated by TCRdb to about 2017). Library method: 5' RACE. The instrument given in TCRdb is Illumina HiSeq 2500. TCRdb itself trimmed the public reads at Q25 with fastp, ran MiXCR and retained productive beta chains. CDR3 protein sequences are deduplicated, and each keeps its most common genes and DNA. This sample holds approximately 250,000 distinct CDR3 sequences; 8% to 9% were observed only once. Clones ranked in the top ten supply more than 4.5% of the sample. The sequenced sample consisted of blood, either unsorted or a sorted T cell fraction (not recorded which). These receptors were collected from a female donor with ankylosing spondylitis or in good health (not recorded which).

This clonotype appeared many times. The chain carries TRBV12-3 or TRBV12-4 and TRBJ2-1, with 7 bases lining up with TRBD2. V was clipped by 6 bases and J by 10 bases; unmatched bases: 9. This CDR3 has 13 residues. The CDR3 region has the DNA TGTGCCAGCAGCGATGCTAGCGGTAGGGAGCAGTTCTTC. Its translation: CASSDASGREQFF.

This clonotype was observed at least ten times. V usage is TRBV29-1 and J usage is TRBJ1-4; 8 nucleotides line up with TRBD1. This CDR3 is 18 amino acids long. Germline V CDR1 and CDR2: SQVTM, ANQGSEA. The junction had 16 bases not matched to a gene; V was cut back by 7 bases and J by 0 bases. This CDR3 reads CSAAGLPGQASTNEKLFF. CDR3 nucleotide sequence: TGCAGCGCCGCTGGGCTGCCGGGACAGGCTTCAACTAATGAAAAACTGTTTTTT.

This clonotype was found many times. The V call is TRBV11-2, the J call TRBJ1-4; no firm D call. The V end was cut by 5 bases, the J end by 8 bases, with 18 bases between. The V gene's germline CDR1 is SGHAT and CDR2 FQNNGV. The CDR3 loop spans 15 amino acids. The DNA of the CDR3 is TGTGCCAGCAGCACATTCACGGGGTGGCGCGAAAAACTGTTTTTT. Protein product: CASSTFTGWREKLFF.

This clonotype was found many times. This sequence joins TRBV20-1 and TRBJ2-1; D possibly matches TRBD1 or TRBD2 (5 bases each). This CDR3 is built from 12 residues. Trimming removed 4 bases at V and 5 bases at J, with 9 bases between. In germline, CDR1 is DFQATT, CDR2 SNEGSKA (reference sequence). The CDR3 sequence: CSAIGTHNEQFF. Here the CDR3 DNA reads TGCAGTGCTATAGGGACCCACAATGAGCAGTTCTTC.

The table lists this clonotype with a few counts. A clone one base away is much larger, so this may be a read error. This sequence joins TRBV11-2 and TRBJ2-3, with TRBD2 matching over 11 bases. Germline CDR1 reads SGHAT; CDR2 reads FQNNGV. Trimming removed 4 bases from V and 10 bases from J; junction bases left unmatched: 16. This CDR3 contains 17 residues. In DNA form, the CDR3 reads TGTGCCAGCAGCTCCCTCGGGACTAGCGGCCTTCGGAATGCGCAGTATTTT. Residues: CASSSLGTSGLRNAQYF.

Worth noting for this clonotype: At one boundary the junction diverges from the germline segment, which might be a read error. The chain is built from TRBV5-1 and TRBJ1-6, with no clear D. CDR3 size: 14 residues. CDR1 is SGHRS, CDR2 YFSETQ, per germline. The CDR3 sequence is CANSVDRPNSPLHF. For the CDR3, the DNA is TGCGCCAACAGCGTGGATAGGCCCAATTCACCCCTCCACTTT.

This chain uses TRBV27 with TRBJ2-1; D may be TRBD1 (6 bases). The CDR3 consists of 15 residues. Germline loops: CDR1 MNHEY, CDR2 SMNVEV (reference sequence). Trimming removed 4 bases from V and 2 bases from J, with 12 bases in between. The CDR3 sequence is CASSSDRDTYNEQFF. The DNA of the CDR3 is TGTGCCAGCAGTTCCGACCGGGACACCTACAATGAGCAGTTCTTC.

This clonotype was counted at least ten times. The V gene is TRBV3-1, the J gene TRBJ2-3, with unresolved D. The germline V gene has CDR1 LGHDT and CDR2 YNNKEL (reference sequence). Deletions cut 4 bases from V and 2 bases from J, with 4 bases between. There are 12 residues in the CDR3. In DNA, the CDR3 is TGTGCCAGCAGCCCCACCACAGATACGCAGTATTTT. It translates to CASSPTTDTQYF.

Many counts were recorded for this clonotype. The rearrangement uses TRBV20-1 and TRBJ2-1, with D unclear. V gave up 2 bases and J gave up 9 bases, with 17 bases separating them. The germline V gene encodes CDR1 DFQATT and CDR2 SNEGSKA (reference sequence). This CDR3 is 14 amino acids long. CDR3: CSARPRSLNSEQFF. Here the CDR3 DNA reads TGCAGTGCTAGACCCCGGTCCCTCAATAGTGAGCAGTTCTTC.

The rearrangement joins TRBV7-2 to TRBJ2-3; D possibly corresponds to TRBD2 (6 bases). The CDR3 totals 13 residues. CDR1 is SGHTA, CDR2 FQGNSA, per germline. The V end was cut by 5 bases, the J end by 4 bases, with 10 bases between. This chain's CDR3 is CASSPTGADTQYF. The CDR3 region has the DNA TGTGCCAGCAGCCCCACGGGGGCAGATACGCAGTATTTT. Looking up the rest from reference TRBV7-2 and TRBJ2-3 gives the full variable domain: GAGVSQSPSNKVTEKGKDVELRCDPISGHTALYWYRQSLGQGLEFLIYFQGNSAPDKSGLPSDRFSAERTGGSVSTLTIQRTQQEDSAVYLCASSPTGADTQYFGPGTRLTVL.

This clonotype occurred a few times. CDR3 sequence (DNA): TGCAGTGCTAGAGGCGGGAACGAGCAGTACTTC. Translation: CSARGGNEQYF. The V gene is TRBV20-1, the J gene TRBJ2-7, with D perhaps TRBD2 (6 bases). Germline-derived CDR1 and CDR2 are DFQATT and SNEGSKA (reference sequence). V was pared by 1 base and J by 5 bases, with 6 bases between. The CDR3 sequence is 11 residues long.

Turning to this clonotype: Germline and junction disagree at one end, which may indicate a read error. The CDR3 DNA follows: TGTACCAGCAGCCCCGGGGTGGGGAACACTGAAGCTTTCTTT. This translates into CTSSPGVGNTEAFF. V and J are TRBV11-2 and TRBJ1-1; D gene ambiguous. The CDR3 is 14 residues long. Germline V gene lookup returns CDR1 SGHAT and CDR2 FQNNGV.

This clonotype has a count of ten or more. This chain joins TRBV4-1 and TRBJ2-7; unclear D gene. The V and J ends lost 0 bases and 0 bases respectively, with 12 bases between them. CDR1 is MGHRA and CDR2 is YSYEKL in the germline V gene. The CDR3 runs to 16 residues. The CDR3 reads CASSQEGSSSSYEQYF. The CDR3 DNA sequence: TGCGCCAGCAGCCAAGAGGGTAGCTCGAGCTCCTACGAGCAGTACTTC.

This clonotype was recorded a few times. The chain joins TRBV12-3 or TRBV12-4 to TRBJ2-5, with D unresolved. Trimming pared 11 bases from V and 4 bases from J, leaving 14 bases between. The CDR3 extends over 12 amino acids. CDR3 protein: CASGRTGETQYF. The CDR3 DNA sequence: TGTGCCTCTGGTAGGACCGGAGAGACCCAGTACTTC.